The present T cell receptor beta chain was sequenced within a study of CD8+CD57+ T cells in acquired aplastic anemia. The wider study: Quantities of DNA derived from sorted CD4+ and CD8+ cells averaged roughly 3 ug.

General study findings and limits: Significance was not reached for CD8+ Simpson's diversity between patients and controls. Patients and controls shared twenty-nine CD8+ CDR3 sequences.

This clonotype showed up many times. The antigen is unknown. Genomic DNA acted as the template from which TCR beta VDJ combination and CDR3 sequence profiling were carried out. MiXCR, run by TCRdb on the reads, gives a single entry per CDR3 protein. The data hold 120,000 or so distinct CDR3 sequences, with 40% observed a single time. Before being chosen for sequencing, patients had shown CD8+CD57+ cell expansion by flow cytometry. At the time of blood sampling, patients had not yet received any therapy. This CDR3 region has 15 residues. V was clipped by 1 base and J by 4 bases; unmatched bases: 5. Germline V gene sequence: CDR1 DFQATT, CDR2 SNEGSKA (reference sequence).

The V and J genes are TRBV20-1 and TRBJ2-5; 11 bases are a match to TRBD2. Input material: sorted CD4+, CD8+, or CD8+CD57+ T cells (not recorded which) from PBMCs. The source of this sequence is a human donor with aplastic anemia. CDR3 sequence: CSARGRSGGGETQYF. The CDR3 nucleotides are TGCAGTGCTAGAGGGCGTAGCGGGGGGGGAGAGACCCAGTACTTC.